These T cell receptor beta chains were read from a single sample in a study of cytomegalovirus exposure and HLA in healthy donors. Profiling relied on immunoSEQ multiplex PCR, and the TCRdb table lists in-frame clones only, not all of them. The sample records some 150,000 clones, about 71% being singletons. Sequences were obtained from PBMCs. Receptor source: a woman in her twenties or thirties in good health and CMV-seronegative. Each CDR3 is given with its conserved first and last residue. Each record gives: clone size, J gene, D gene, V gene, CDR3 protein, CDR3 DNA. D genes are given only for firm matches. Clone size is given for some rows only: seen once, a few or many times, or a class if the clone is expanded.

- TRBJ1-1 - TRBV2 CATSQGSNTEAFF TGTGCCACTTCACAGGGATCGAACACTGAAGCTTTCTTT
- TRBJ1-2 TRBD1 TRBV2 CASRQGSYGYTF TGTGCCAGCAGACAGGGGAGCTATGGCTACACCTTC
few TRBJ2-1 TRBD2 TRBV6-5 CASSPWTSGNEQFF TGTGCCAGCAGTCCATGGACTAGCGGCAATGAGCAGTTCTTC
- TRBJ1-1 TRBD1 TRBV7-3 CASSLTGVGTEAFF TGTGCCAGCAGCTTGACAGGGGTAGGCACTGAAGCTTTCTTT
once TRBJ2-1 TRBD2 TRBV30 CAWTVISGGGNEQFF TGTGCCTGGACGGTAATCTCCGGGGGAGGGAATGAGCAGTTCTTC
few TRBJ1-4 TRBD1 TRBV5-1 CASSLGAGGEKLFF TGCGCCAGCAGCTTGGGTGCAGGGGGTGAAAAACTGTTTTTT
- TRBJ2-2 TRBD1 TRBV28 CASRGGSAGGFGELFF TGTGCCAGCAGAGGGGGGTCGGCAGGGGGCTTCGGGGAGCTGTTTTTT
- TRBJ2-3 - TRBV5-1 CASSLTGEGKGTDTQYF TGCGCCAGCAGCTTAACGGGAGAAGGAAAGGGCACAGATACGCAGTATTTT
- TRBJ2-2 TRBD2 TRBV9 CASSVRGGPNTGELFF TGTGCCAGCAGCGTTCGGGGGGGCCCCAACACCGGGGAGCTGTTTTTT
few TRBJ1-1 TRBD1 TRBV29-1 CSAQGQGLGTEAFF TGCAGCGCCCAAGGACAGGGATTGGGCACTGAAGCTTTCTTT
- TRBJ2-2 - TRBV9 CASSVREYGARELFF TGTGCCAGCAGCGTCCGGGAATATGGCGCCAGGGAGCTGTTTTTT
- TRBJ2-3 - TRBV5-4 CASSSPGRGTDTQYF TGTGCCAGCAGCTCCCCAGGCAGGGGCACAGATACGCAGTATTTT
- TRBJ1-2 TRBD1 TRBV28 CASSQGASGYTF TGTGCCAGCTCCCAGGGGGCAAGTGGCTACACCTTC
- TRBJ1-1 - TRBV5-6 CASSPGRTEAFF TGTGCCAGCAGCCCTGGGAGGACTGAAGCTTTCTTT
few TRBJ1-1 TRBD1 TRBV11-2 CASSPGRGDRPNTEAFF TGTGCCAGCAGCCCCGGAAGGGGGGACAGGCCGAACACTGAAGCTTTCTTT
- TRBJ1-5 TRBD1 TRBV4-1 CASRLWTGEYQPQHF TGCGCCAGCAGACTTTGGACAGGCGAGTATCAGCCCCAGCATTTT
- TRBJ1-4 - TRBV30 CAWSAWTANEKLFF TGTGCCTGGAGTGCCTGGACAGCTAATGAAAAACTGTTTTTT
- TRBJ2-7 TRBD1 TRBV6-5 CASSHSRDSSYEQYF TGTGCCAGCAGTCACTCGAGGGACAGCTCCTACGAGCAGTACTTC
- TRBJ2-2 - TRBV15 CATSSAAGRAGELFF TGTGCCACCAGCAGTGCGGCGGGCCGGGCCGGGGAGCTGTTTTTT
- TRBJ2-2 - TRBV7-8 CASQQGSGELFF TGTGCCAGCCAGCAGGGATCAGGGGAGCTGTTTTTT
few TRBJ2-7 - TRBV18 CASSPGRGDEQYF TGTGCCAGCTCACCTGGCAGGGGAGACGAGCAGTACTTC
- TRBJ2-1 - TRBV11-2 CASSFSGTFASSYNEQFF TGTGCCAGCAGCTTTAGCGGAACCTTCGCTAGCTCCTACAATGAGCAGTTCTTC
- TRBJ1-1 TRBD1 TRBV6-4 CASRQGTEAFF TGTGCCAGTCGACAGGGGACTGAAGCTTTCTTT
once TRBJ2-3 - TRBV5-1 CASATGDRGTDTQYF TGCGCCAGCGCCACGGGGGACAGAGGCACAGATACGCAGTATTTT
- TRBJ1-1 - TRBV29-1 CSVSWSEAFF TGCAGCGTTAGTTGGAGTGAAGCTTTCTTT
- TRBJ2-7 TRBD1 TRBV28 CASSSSPWTGSSYEQYF TGTGCCAGCAGTTCATCCCCCTGGACAGGGAGCTCCTACGAGCAGTACTTC
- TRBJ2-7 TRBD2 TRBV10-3 CAISVSREHEQYF TGTGCCATCAGTGTCTCGCGGGAGCACGAGCAGTACTTC
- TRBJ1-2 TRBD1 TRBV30 CAWSLTGLYGYTF TGTGCCTGGAGTTTGACAGGGCTCTATGGCTACACCTTC
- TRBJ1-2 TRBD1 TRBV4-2 CASSTQGANYGYTF TGTGCCAGCAGCACACAGGGGGCTAATTATGGCTACACCTTC
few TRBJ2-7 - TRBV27 CASSLSRAYEQYF TGTGCCAGCAGTTTATCGAGGGCCTACGAGCAGTACTTC
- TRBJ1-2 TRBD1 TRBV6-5 CASSNGQGAGYGYTF TGTGCCAGCAGCAACGGACAGGGGGCCGGCTATGGCTACACCTTC
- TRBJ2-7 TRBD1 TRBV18 CASSPLSGTGELRGQYF TGTGCCAGCTCACCACTCTCCGGGACAGGAGAGCTACGAGGGCAGTACTTC
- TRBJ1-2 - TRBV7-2 CASSPRYRADGYTF TGTGCCAGCAGCCCCCGCTACAGGGCTGATGGCTACACCTTC
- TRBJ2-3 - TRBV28 CASSLKRSTDTQYF TGTGCCAGCAGTTTGAAACGGTCCACAGATACGCAGTATTTT
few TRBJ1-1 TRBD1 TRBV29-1 CSFGQGSTEAFF TGCAGCTTCGGACAGGGGAGTACTGAAGCTTTCTTT
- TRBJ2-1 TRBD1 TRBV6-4 CASSEVQGALEQFF TGTGCCAGCAGTGAAGTACAGGGGGCGCTTGAGCAGTTCTTC
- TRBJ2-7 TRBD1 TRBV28 CAAAPGQGGEQYF TGTGCCGCCGCTCCGGGACAGGGCGGGGAGCAGTACTTC
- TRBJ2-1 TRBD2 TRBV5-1 CASSKVGTSGRDEQFF TGCGCCAGCAGCAAAGTCGGGACTAGCGGGAGGGACGAGCAGTTCTTC
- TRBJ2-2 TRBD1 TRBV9 CASSVGTGLTGELFF TGTGCCAGCAGCGTGGGGACAGGGCTAACCGGGGAGCTGTTTTTT
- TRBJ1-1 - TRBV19 CASSMVGGEAFF TGTGCCAGTAGTATGGTAGGGGGTGAAGCTTTCTTT
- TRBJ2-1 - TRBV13 CASSFEGPSNEQFF TGTGCCAGCAGCTTTGAGGGCCCGTCCAATGAGCAGTTCTTC
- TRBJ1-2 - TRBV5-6 CASSLVGPNYGYTF TGTGCCAGCAGCTTGGTGGGCCCTAACTATGGCTACACCTTC
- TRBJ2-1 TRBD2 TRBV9 CASSVGGLVFYNEQFF TGTGCCAGCAGCGTAGGAGGACTAGTTTTCTACAATGAGCAGTTCTTC
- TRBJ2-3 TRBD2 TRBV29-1 CSVGLAVLDTQYF TGCAGCGTGGGACTAGCGGTCTTGGATACGCAGTATTTT
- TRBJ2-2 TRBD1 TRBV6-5 CASSYGTGGFGELFF TGTGCCAGCAGTTACGGTACAGGGGGCTTCGGGGAGCTGTTTTTT
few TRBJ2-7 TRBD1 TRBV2 CASNLDRAGDEQYF TGTGCCAGCAACCTAGACAGGGCCGGGGACGAGCAGTACTTC
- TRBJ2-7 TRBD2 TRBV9 CASSVEAGGPNEQYF TGTGCCAGCAGCGTAGAAGCGGGAGGGCCGAACGAGCAGTACTTC
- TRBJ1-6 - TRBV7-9 CASSLTGSPLHF TGTGCCAGCAGCCTTACCGGTTCACCCCTCCACTTT
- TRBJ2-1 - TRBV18 CASSPNNEQFF TGTGCCAGCTCACCTAACAATGAGCAGTTCTTC